This passage covers 12 T cell receptor beta chains from one sample sequenced in a study of identical twins. From the 5' RACE reads, TCRdb called clonotypes with MiXCR, one entry per CDR3 protein. The sample holds about 190,000 distinct CDR3 sequences, roughly 15% seen once. Another study also made use of these data, one on T cells expressing NK-cell markers.

Material for sequencing was CD8+ T cells sorted from blood. Receptor source: a woman aged 18-30 years in good health.

This chain uses TRBV12-3 or TRBV12-4 with TRBJ2-4; D gene ambiguous. The CDR3 is 13 amino acids. Trimming cost V 3 bases and J 0 bases, with 3 bases left between them. The CDR3 region has the DNA TGTGCCAGCAGTTTTGGAGCCAAAAACATTCAGTACTTC. It is translated as CASSFGAKNIQYF.

This clonotype has only a few counts. The chain has TRBV10-3 and TRBJ2-2; the D gene is possibly TRBD1 (5 bases). The CDR3 is 16 residues long. Germline lookup yields CDR1 ENHRY and CDR2 SYGVKD. V shed 8 bases and J shed 2 bases, with 18 bases lying between them. DNA of the CDR3: TGTGCCATCCAGAAGGATGGCAGGGCTAACACCGGGGAGCTGTTTTTT. This encodes CAIQKDGRANTGELFF.

This clonotype was seen a handful of times. The V call is TRBV18, the J call TRBJ2-3; D remains ambiguous. Germline CDR1 is KGHSH and CDR2 is LQKENI. This CDR3 comprises 16 residues. The V end lost 2 bases, the J end lost 3 bases, and 15 bases lay between the germline ends. The CDR3 is CASSPAEAIGTDTQYF. CDR3 sequence (DNA): TGTGCCAGCTCACCAGCCGAGGCCATCGGGACAGATACGCAGTATTTT.

This clonotype was observed a few times. The chain combines TRBV11-2 with TRBJ2-1; no definite D call. Deletions cut 1 base from V and 6 bases from J, with 10 bases between. CDR1 SGHAT and CDR2 FQNNGV come from the germline V gene. The CDR3 is made up of 14 amino acids. CDR3 in amino acids: CASSLGVLLNEQFF. The DNA for the CDR3 is TGTGCCAGCAGCTTAGGAGTCCTCCTCAATGAGCAGTTCTTC.

The rearrangement joins TRBV3-1 to TRBJ2-1; the D call may be TRBD1 or TRBD2 (5 bases each). Germline V gives CDR1 LGHDT, CDR2 YNNKEL (reference sequence). Trimming took 4 bases from V and 12 from J, leaving 16 bases between them. The CDR3 loop spans 13 amino acids. In DNA form, the CDR3 reads TGTGCCAGCAGCCGGGTACTAGGGGCGGTGCAGTTCTTC. This encodes CASSRVLGAVQFF.

The chain links TRBV11-2 to TRBJ2-1; the D gene is possibly TRBD1 (6 bases). This CDR3 has 15 residues. V gave up 5 bases and J gave up 2 bases, with 13 bases separating them. The germline gives CDR1 SGHAT, CDR2 FQNNGV. The CDR3 nucleotides read TGTGCCAGCAGCGCCTTCGGGACAACCTACAATGAGCAGTTCTTC. Translating gives CASSAFGTTYNEQFF. Drawing the rest from reference TRBV11-2 and TRBJ2-1, the complete variable domain is EAGVAQSPRYKIIEKRQSVAFWCNPISGHATLYWYQQILGQGPKLLIQFQNNGVVDDSQLPKDRFSAERLKGVDSTLKIQPAKLEDSAVYLCASSAFGTTYNEQFFGPGTRLTVL.

The chain couples TRBV27 to TRBJ2-7; D call uncertain. Per the germline V gene, CDR1 is MNHEY and CDR2 is SMNVEV (reference sequence). This CDR3 is 14 amino acids long. V lost 8 bases to trimming and J lost 6 bases, with 20 bases between them. This CDR3 is CASRLRITMGEQYF. CDR3 in DNA: TGTGCCAGCCGTCTCCGGATCACTATGGGCGAGCAGTACTTC.

This clonotype was picked up a small number of times. V usage is TRBV15 and J usage is TRBJ2-1; 12 bases line up with TRBD2. The CDR3 extends over 16 amino acids. Per the germline V gene, CDR1 is LNHNV and CDR2 is YYDKDF (reference sequence). The V gene end was trimmed by 5 bases and the J gene end by 6 bases; junction bases not matched to a gene: 8. CDR3 DNA: TGTGCCACCAGCGGAATTCTAGCGGGAGGGGGCAATGAGCAGTTCTTC. It specifies CATSGILAGGGNEQFF.

Concerning this clonotype: The final CDR3 position lacks the conserved phenylalanine or tryptophan, pointing to a likely read error. Because the CDR3's place on the DNA is in doubt, the DNA is left out and the CDR3 is given as listed by TCRdb. The chain is built from TRBV6-2 or TRBV6-3 and TRBJ2-5; the table's D gene call, TRBD2, was not cross checked with the DNA. The CDR3 has 13 residues if both end residues are counted. Germline V gene data show CDR1 as MNHEY and CDR2 as SVGEGT. The CDR3 region is CAITQRGLATPLL.

This clonotype was recorded a few times. CDR3 nucleotides: TGCAGTGCTAGAGTGGGAAGCGGGAGGCGTCCCGGGGAGCTGTTTTTT. This sequence encodes CSARVGSGRRPGELFF. The rearrangement links TRBV20-1 to TRBJ2-2, with 9 bases that match TRBD2. Germline CDR1 and CDR2: DFQATT and SNEGSKA (reference sequence). Unmatched junction bases numbered 9, after V lost 1 base and J lost 6 bases. This CDR3 has 16 residues.

The chain carries TRBV15 and TRBJ2-3, with TRBD2 as a possible D gene (5 bases). Germline loops: CDR1 LNHNV, CDR2 YYDKDF (reference sequence). The CDR3 sequence is 14 residues long. The ends were cut back, 3 bases at V and 5 bases at J, with 12 bases in the middle. The CDR3 sequence is CATSSSGLVDTQYF. CDR3 coding DNA: TGTGCCACCAGCAGTTCAGGACTGGTAGATACGCAGTATTTT. The whole variable domain, filled in from reference TRBV15 and TRBJ2-3, reads DAMVIQNPRYQVTQFGKPVTLSCSQTLNHNVMYWYQQKSSQAPKLLFHYYDKDFNNEADTPDNFQSRRPNTSFCFLDIRSPGLGDTAMYLCATSSSGLVDTQYFGPGTRLTVL.

The V gene is TRBV7-8, the J gene TRBJ2-3; 8 bases align to TRBD2. CDR1 is SGHVS, CDR2 FQNEAQ, per germline. This CDR3 comprises 16 residues. The J segment lost 4 bases and the V segment lost 2 bases, leaving 8 bases of the junction unmatched. The chain's CDR3 is CASSLNSGIFPDTQYF. The DNA of the CDR3 is TGTGCCAGCAGCTTAAATAGCGGGATCTTCCCAGATACGCAGTATTTT. The variable domain in full, completed from reference TRBV7-8 and TRBJ2-3, reads GAGVSQSPRYKVAKRGQDVALRCDPISGHVSLFWYQQALGQGPEFLTYFQNEAQLDKSGLPSDRFFAERPEGSVSTLKIQRTQQEDSAVYLCASSLNSGIFPDTQYFGPGTRLTVL.